This T cell receptor beta chain was identified during a study of T cell repertoires in aging, cancer and after chemotherapy. Turning to the study itself: Healthy donor repertoires were recorded over several months to years and showed clear clonal overlap.

This clonotype was detected only a few times. Peripheral blood genomic DNA, not sorted cells or RNA, was the template. Multiplex touch-down PCR with TRB-A/B primers amplified rearranged V-D-J TRB sequences. Using its own MiXCR run on the multiplex PCR reads, TCRdb lists one record per CDR3 protein. This table holds several thousand distinct CDR3 sequences, 30% to 40% found once. The CDR3 has 19 amino acids. Germline lookup yields CDR1 SGHAT and CDR2 FQDESV (reference sequence). After removal of 5 bases from V and 1 base from J, the junction contained 17 bases not matched to a gene. This receptor was identified in a human donor in good health. This chain connects TRBV11-1 to TRBJ2-5; 9 nucleotides line up with TRBD1. What was sequenced was blood. DNA for the CDR3: TGTGCCAGCAGCGGAGGGACAGGGATTGGGTTGAATCTCCAAGAGACCCAGTACTTC. Translating gives CASSGGTGIGLNLQETQYF.